This T cell receptor beta chain was sequenced during a study of control samples from healthy donors and cancer patients (dated by TCRdb to 2018 to 2020). Remarks on this clone: There is no known antigen for this receptor. Nothing much larger sits one base from this clone, and base qualities are not available.

The V end gives up 8 bases and the J end 4 bases, leaving 12 bases in the junction not matched to a gene. CDR1 and CDR2 are drawn from the germline V gene: SQVTM, ANQGSEA. Its CDR3 holds 14 amino acids, cysteine through phenylalanine. This entry keeps only the CDR3 DNA: 42 bases, framed from base 1. The protocol used for the library was the immunoSEQ multiplex PCR assay. Imported from immuneACCESS, the table was reduced by TCRdb to in-frame sequences with V and J called. These copies leave out some clones; in studies compared against another copy, an unresolved V gene accounts for under half, and the cause of the remainder is not known. Counted in this sample were about 92,000 clones; roughly 82% of them appeared once. About 9.8% of the sample comes from the top ten.

The chain is encoded by TRBV29-1 joined to TRBJ1-2, with TRBD1 identical over 8 junction bases. The receptor was isolated from a woman aged 55-75 years in good health. The sample comprised blood. The DNA reads as follows: TGCAGCTTTCGATCGGACAGGGAGGGCTATGGCTACACCTTC. It is translated as CSFRSDREGYGYTF.